The rows below give T cell receptor beta chains drawn from one sample of a study of cytomegalovirus exposure and HLA in healthy donors. Clones were read by immunoSEQ multiplex PCR, and TCRdb kept only the in-frame ones, dropping some. The sample lists 100,000 to 150,000 clones; around three quarters were seen once. The specimen sequenced was PBMCs. These receptors were obtained from a female donor in good health and CMV-seronegative. Each CDR3 is given with its conserved first and last residue. A D gene is named only where the DNA matches it firmly.

j_gene,d_gene,v_gene,CDR3nt,CDR3aa
TRBJ1-5,-,TRBV19,TGTGCCAGTACCAGATATAGCAATCAGCCCCAGCATTTT,CASTRYSNQPQHF
TRBJ2-1,TRBD1,TRBV5-6,TGTGCCAGCAGGGGACAGCACAATGAGCAGTTCTTC,CASRGQHNEQFF
TRBJ2-1,-,TRBV13,TGTGCCAGCAGTATAACGGGGGACGCAAGCTCCTACAATGAGCAGTTCTTC,CASSITGDASSYNEQFF
TRBJ2-1,TRBD2,TRBV7-9,TGTTCCAGCAGCCCATTAGCGGGCCGCTCCTACAATGAGCAGTTCTTC,CSSSPLAGRSYNEQFF
TRBJ2-5,TRBD2,TRBV6-5,TGTGCCAGCAGTGAAGCGTACCTAGCGGGGGTGTACTTC,CASSEAYLAGVYF
TRBJ1-2,-,TRBV18,TGTGCCAGCTCCCCCGGAGGTTCCGATGGCTACACCTTC,CASSPGGSDGYTF
TRBJ2-1,-,TRBV2,TGTGCCAGCAACCCTCGGCGGGACTTAACGTACGATGAGCAGTTCTTC,CASNPRRDLTYDEQFF
TRBJ2-1,TRBD1,TRBV11-3,TGTGCCAGCCAAGACAGGGGGGGGTCCTACAATGAGCAGTTCTTC,CASQDRGGSYNEQFF
TRBJ2-1,TRBD2,TRBV18,TGTGCCAGCTCACCAACAGCGGGGGGGCATAATGAGCAGTTCTTC,CASSPTAGGHNEQFF
TRBJ2-1,TRBD2,TRBV4-1,TGCGCCAGCAGCCAAACCTTACTAGCGGGGGGGGTCCGGAATGAGCAGTTCTTC,CASSQTLLAGGVRNEQFF